The T cell receptor (beta chain) described here comes from a study of shared clonotypes between healthy human individuals. Study information: Those who served as donors were two women and a few men between the ages of 18 and 49.

The CDR3 runs to 13 residues. CDR1 is MDHEN and CDR2 is SYDVKM in the germline V gene. V was trimmed by 3 bases and J by 8 bases, leaving 13 bases between them. At deep level, the assay was performed. The method was immunoSEQ multiplex PCR; TCRdb's version includes in-frame clones alone and lacks a portion of them. Seen here are approximately 2,000,000 clones, about 90% observed once, and the top ten hold 0.37%. The rearrangement links TRBV28 to TRBJ1-2; D perhaps matches TRBD1 (5 bases). This TCR was sampled from a man between 18 and 29 years old in good health. Some clones in this sample may be carry-over from other donors' samples. Material: naive CD4+ T cells from PBMCs. Subset: CD45RA+ positively selected. This CDR3 reads CASSFGGVKGYTF. In DNA form, the CDR3 reads TGTGCCAGCAGTTTTGGAGGGGTGAAGGGCTACACCTTC.